This TCR beta chain was captured by sequencing in a study of T cells in Graves' hyperthyroidism and ophthalmopathy. J lost 4 bases, V lost 5 bases, and 7 bases had no gene match. The CDR3 sequence is 15 residues long. What was amplified from RNA transcripts were TCR beta CDR3 regions. HTBI primers were employed in a first-round RT-PCR of the TCR CDR3. TCRdb reanalysed the multiplex PCR reads using MiXCR and keeps one entry per CDR3 protein. The top ten clones hold around 18% of a sample with about 500,000 distinct CDR3 sequences, over 15% of them seen once. This clonotype was detected a few times. Sequenced material: blood. The source is a woman aged 18-30 years with Graves' hyperthyroidism. The chain is built from TRBV12-3 or TRBV12-4 and TRBJ2-5; the match to TRBD1 covers 10 bases. In DNA, the CDR3 is TGTGCCAGCAGTCGGGACAGGGGACCCCTAGAGACCCAGTACTTC. It translates to CASSRDRGPLETQYF.